This record covers a single T cell receptor (beta chain). Its antigen is unknown. The data are from a study of cytomegalovirus exposure and HLA in healthy donors. Study-level results: The study carried out a later analysis of TCR beta sequences. It associated some 15,000 of them with specific HLA alleles at a false discovery rate of 0.05. A later analysis linked a missense variant in DCLRE1C to the trimming of TCR beta V and J genes.

The germline V and J ends were trimmed by 6 bases and 6 bases, with 8 bases remaining between them. The germline V gene has CDR1 MNHEY and CDR2 SVGAGI. The CDR3 covers 11 residues. It was with 60 Vbeta and 13 Jbeta primers that the PCR ran. The table came from immunoSEQ multiplex PCR; TCRdb's copy has only in-frame clones and leaves some out. The table includes some 130,000 clones, 60% to 80% detected once. What was sequenced was PBMCs. The sequence was obtained from a man younger than 35 in good health and CMV-seronegative. The rearrangement uses TRBV6-5 and TRBJ1-1; D uncertain. The CDR3 loop reads CASRRFSEAFF. The DNA for the CDR3 is TGTGCCAGCAGGCGTTTCTCTGAAGCTTTCTTT.